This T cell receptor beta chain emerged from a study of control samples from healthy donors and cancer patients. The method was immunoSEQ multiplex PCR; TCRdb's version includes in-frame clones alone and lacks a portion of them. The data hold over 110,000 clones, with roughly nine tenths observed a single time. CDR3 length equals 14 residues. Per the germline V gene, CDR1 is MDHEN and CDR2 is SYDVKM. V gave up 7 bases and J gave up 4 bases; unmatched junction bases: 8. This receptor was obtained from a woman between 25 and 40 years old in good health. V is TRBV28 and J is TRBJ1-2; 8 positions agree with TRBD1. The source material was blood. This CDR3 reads CASTSGQGPYGYTF. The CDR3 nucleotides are TGTGCCAGCACCTCCGGACAGGGCCCCTATGGCTACACCTTC.